This TCR beta chain stems from a study of blood T cell repertoires in COVID-19. CDR1 is MNHEY and CDR2 is SVGAGI in the germline V gene. Trimming cost V 7 bases and J 6 bases; bases outside gene matches: 8. The CDR3 extends over 14 amino acids. Original analysis: Reference gene primer amplification yielded estimated nucleated cell counts. Only in-frame clones appear in the TCRdb table, and some are missing; sequencing was by immunoSEQ multiplex PCR. V and J calls and clone size follow that table, whereas D and trimming were derived from the DNA. The data contain 99,000 or so clones, roughly nine tenths of them singletons.

The V call is TRBV6-5, the J call TRBJ2-3; 9 nucleotides line up with TRBD2. Sample: peripheral blood. The receptor was derived from a human donor in a cohort sampled during active COVID-19. The CDR3 nucleotides read TGTGCCAGCATAAAGAGACTAGCGGTCGATACGCAGTATTTT. It is translated as CASIKRLAVDTQYF.